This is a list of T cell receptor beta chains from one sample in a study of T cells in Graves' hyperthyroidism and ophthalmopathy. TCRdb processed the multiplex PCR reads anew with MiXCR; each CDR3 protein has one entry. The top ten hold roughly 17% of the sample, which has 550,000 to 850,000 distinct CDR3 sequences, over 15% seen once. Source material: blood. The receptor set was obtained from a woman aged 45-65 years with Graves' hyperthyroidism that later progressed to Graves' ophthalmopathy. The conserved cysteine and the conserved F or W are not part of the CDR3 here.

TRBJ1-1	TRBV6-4	ASSPVGGSTEAF
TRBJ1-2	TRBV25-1	ASSEYSGTGAYGYT
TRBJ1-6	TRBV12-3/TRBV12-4	ASSRQRDHSPLH
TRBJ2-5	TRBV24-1	ATKGADEETQY
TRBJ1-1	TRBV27	ASSFGVHTEAF
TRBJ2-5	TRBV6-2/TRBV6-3	ASRRLAGGATQY
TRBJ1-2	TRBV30	AWSVRAAYGYT
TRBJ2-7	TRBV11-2	ASSLASSYEQY
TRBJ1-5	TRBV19	ASSGTGVQPQH
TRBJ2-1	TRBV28	ASNPQGWREVSEQF
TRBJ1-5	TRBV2	ASSQDGQGAGNQPQH
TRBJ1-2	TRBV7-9	ASTVGGYGYT
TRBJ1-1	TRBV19	ASNHGLDRAEAF
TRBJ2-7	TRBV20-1	SAPMGGDEQY
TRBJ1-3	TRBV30	AWSVFGNTIY
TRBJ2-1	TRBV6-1	ASRVDRGYNEQF
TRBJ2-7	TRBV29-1	SVGGESSYEQY
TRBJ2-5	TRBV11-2	ASSFRGRSGPETQY
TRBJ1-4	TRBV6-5	ASSYSEGELNEKLF
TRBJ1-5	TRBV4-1	ASSQNMLSSNQPQH
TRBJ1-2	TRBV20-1	SSNADRNLYGYT
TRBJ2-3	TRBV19	ASRNRGTSTDTQY
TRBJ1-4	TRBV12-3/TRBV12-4	ASIDGTEPEKLF
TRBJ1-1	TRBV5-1	ASSLQGGATEAF
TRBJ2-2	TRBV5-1	ASSFLARVDTGELF
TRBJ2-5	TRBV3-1	ASSPAGQDQETQY
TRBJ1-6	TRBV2	ASLDRGGSPLH
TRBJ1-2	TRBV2	ASSDPGTGT
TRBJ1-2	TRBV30	AWSVIRDYGYT
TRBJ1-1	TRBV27	ASSPRWGVNTEAF
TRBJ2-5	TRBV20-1	SADRRDLTGTQY
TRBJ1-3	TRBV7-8	ASSLTWTGGNTIY
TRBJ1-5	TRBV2	ASLDRGHGPQH
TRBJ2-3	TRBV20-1	SAQPAGEITDTQY
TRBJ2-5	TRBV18	ASSQGTGGQETQY
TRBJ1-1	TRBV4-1	ASSQDSLDTEAF
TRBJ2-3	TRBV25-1	ASSDPGRGIADTQY
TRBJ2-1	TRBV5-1	ASSPGQGFNEQF
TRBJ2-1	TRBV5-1	ASSSTLAGGPSSYNEQF
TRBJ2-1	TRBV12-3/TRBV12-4	ASNPPLGAYNEQF
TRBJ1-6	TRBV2	ASSDLGIEYSPLH